The clone carrying this T cell receptor beta chain occurred many times. What it recognizes is unknown. This entry is derived from a study of response to subunit inactivated influenza vaccine. Study-level results: Every seasonal influenza vaccination brings in few new T cells, the authors suggested.

MiXCR, applied by TCRdb to the RT-PCR reads, yields one record per CDR3 protein. The profile shows about 700,000 distinct CDR3 sequences, 15% to 19% of them singletons. Germline assignment: CDR1 KGHSH and CDR2 LQKENI. V lost 3 bases and J 4 bases, leaving 16 bases between the germline ends. This CDR3 has 15 residues. The chain is built from TRBV18 and TRBJ2-7; no definite D call. The TCR sequence derives from a man between 50 and 59 years old who received an inactivated influenza vaccine. Source: PBMCs from blood, taken about 12 days after vaccination. CDR3 sequence reads: CASSPGAAGAYEQYF. The DNA of the CDR3 is TGTGCCAGCTCACCCGGCGCGGCAGGCGCATACGAGCAGTACTTC.